The 5 T cell receptor beta chains below were found in one sample sequenced in a study of metastatic and nonmetastatic thyroid tumors. No patient had received any treatment before thyroid surgery. TCRdb reanalyzed the PCR reads with MiXCR. The table records tens of thousands of clones, around 12% of them present only once. The sequenced sample was blood. These receptors were collected from a female donor with papillary thyroid cancer or a benign thyroid nodule (not recorded which). Some clones in this sample may be carry-over from other donors' samples.

This clone was detected many times. The V and J genes are TRBV6-2 or TRBV6-3 and TRBJ2-4; tentatively, D is TRBD2 (6 bases). V dropped 2 bases and J dropped 1 base, with 9 bases sitting between them. CDR3 length: 15 residues. The germline V gene has CDR1 MNHEY and CDR2 SVGEGT. The CDR3 nucleotides are TGTGCCAGCAGTTACGTGAGCGGGGCCAAAAACATTCAGTACTTC. Protein sequence: CASSYVSGAKNIQYF.

This clone is classed as medium-sized. This chain links TRBV2 with TRBJ2-1; D is unresolved. Between the trimmed V and J ends, which lost 2 bases and 5 bases, there was a span of 4 bases. The CDR3 totals 12 residues. From germline, CDR1 is SNHLY and CDR2 FYNNEI. The CDR3 protein is CASSEWDNEQFF. CDR3 bases: TGTGCCAGCAGTGAATGGGACAATGAGCAGTTCTTC. The full variable domain, with the rest looked up from reference TRBV2 and TRBJ2-1, is EPEVTQTPSHQVTQMGQEVILRCVPISNHLYFYWYRQILGQKVEFLVSFYNNEISEKSEIFDDQFSVERPDGSNFTLKIRSTKLEDSAMYFCASSEWDNEQFFGPGTRLTVL.

In the case of this clone: At one boundary the junction diverges from the germline segment, which might be a read error. CDR3 DNA: TGTGCCAGCCTCTTCTCCTTGGGGTGGGCCACGGGCCACACTGAAGCTTTATTT. Encoded protein: CASLFSLGWATGHTEALF. This rearrangement joins TRBV27 to TRBJ1-1; D not certain. Germline CDR1 reads MNHEY; CDR2 reads SMNVEV (reference sequence). There are 18 residues in the CDR3.

The sample holds one count of this clone. This could be a read error, since a much larger clone is one nucleotide away. The chain uses TRBV20-1 and TRBJ1-1; D gene ambiguous. The CDR3 has 13 residues. The germline V gene has CDR1 DFQATT and CDR2 SNEGSKA (reference sequence). CDR3 nucleotides: TGCGGTGCTAGATATCGGTTGCCCCCCGAAGCTTTCTTT. As protein: CGARYRLPPEAFF.

This clone came up many times. This rearrangement joins TRBV20-1 to TRBJ2-5; no definite D call. Germline CDR1 and CDR2: DFQATT and SNEGSKA (reference sequence). CDR3 length: 13 residues. Trimming left V 0 bases short and J 0 bases short, with 5 bases between. CDR3 amino acids: CSARDKYQETQYF. For the CDR3, the DNA is TGCAGTGCTAGAGACAAGTACCAAGAGACCCAGTACTTC.